Listed below are T cell receptor beta chains from one sample, sequenced in a study of blood T cell repertoires in COVID-19. Libraries were prepared by immunoSEQ multiplex PCR; TCRdb keeps only in-frame clonotypes and omits some of them. The repertoire holds approximately 300,000 clones, with around 90% as singletons. Sequences were obtained from peripheral blood. All receptors derive from a woman between 25 and 40 years old with COVID-19, enrolled during active disease. Both conserved end residues are part of each CDR3. D genes are given only for firm matches. Clone sizes are given selectively: once, few, many, or a class where the clone is expanded.

v_call	d_call	clone_size	j_call	cdr3_aa	cdr3_nt
TRBV4-1	TRBD1	.	TRBJ1-5	CASSQAGTGNQPQHF	TGCGCCAGCAGCCAAGCTGGGACAGGCAATCAGCCCCAGCATTTT
TRBV19	.	.	TRBJ1-1	CASSIDLRGTTEAFF	TGTGCCAGTAGTATAGATCTAAGGGGGACCACTGAAGCTTTCTTT
TRBV11-1	.	.	TRBJ2-1	CASNSQGYEQFF	TGTGCCAGCAACTCCCAGGGATATGAGCAGTTCTTC
TRBV13	TRBD1	once	TRBJ2-7	CASSSPGTGAYEQYF	TGTGCCAGCAGCTCGCCCGGGACAGGAGCCTACGAGCAGTACTTC
TRBV28	.	.	TRBJ2-2	CALSPKRITGELFF	TGTGCCTTAAGCCCCAAGCGGATCACCGGGGAGCTGTTTTTT
TRBV5-1	.	.	TRBJ2-2	CASSFTPGALPNTGELFF	TGCGCCAGCAGCTTCACCCCAGGGGCCCTTCCTAACACCGGGGAGCTGTTTTTT
TRBV10-3	.	.	TRBJ2-2	CAISRGSGELFF	TGTGCCATCAGTCGGGGTTCCGGGGAGCTGTTTTTT
TRBV5-5	TRBD1	.	TRBJ1-2	CASSLETGVRYGYTF	TGTGCCAGCAGCTTGGAAACAGGGGTTCGCTATGGCTACACCTTC
TRBV19	.	.	TRBJ2-2	CASCSQGETGELFF	TGTGCCAGTTGCTCCCAGGGTGAAACCGGGGAGCTGTTTTTT
TRBV28	.	few	TRBJ1-1	CASGIHGQLNTEAFF	TGTGCCAGCGGGATACACGGACAGCTGAACACTGAAGCTTTCTTT
TRBV10-1	TRBD2	.	TRBJ2-7	CASSPGLAYEQYF	TGCGCCAGCAGTCCGGGACTAGCGTACGAGCAGTACTTC
TRBV10-1	.	.	TRBJ1-4	CASSDPGARKLFF	TGCGCCAGCAGTGACCCTGGGGCGAGAAAACTGTTTTTT
TRBV7-9	.	.	TRBJ1-5	CASSPGVGNQPQHF	TGTGCCAGCAGCCCCGGGGTTGGCAATCAGCCCCAGCATTTT
TRBV18	TRBD1	.	TRBJ1-1	CASSPRTGEMNTEAFF	TGTGCCAGCTCACCAAGAACAGGGGAAATGAACACTGAAGCTTTCTTT
TRBV7-2	TRBD2	.	TRBJ2-3	CASSIPPGTSVSTDTQYF	TGTGCCAGCAGCATACCTCCCGGGACTAGCGTCAGCACAGATACGCAGTATTTT
TRBV7-8	TRBD1	once	TRBJ1-2	CASSQGARGRGGYTF	TGTGCCAGCAGCCAAGGGGCCAGGGGGCGAGGTGGCTACACCTTC
TRBV15	TRBD2	.	TRBJ2-1	CATSRGTSSNEQFF	TGTGCCACCAGCAGAGGGACTAGTTCGAATGAGCAGTTCTTC
TRBV7-2	TRBD1	.	TRBJ2-2	CASSLRQGAAGELFF	TGTGCCAGCAGCTTAAGGCAGGGGGCCGCCGGGGAGCTGTTTTTT
TRBV4-1	TRBD1	.	TRBJ2-7	CASSQELSRGQWEQYF	TGCGCCAGCAGCCAAGAACTAAGCAGGGGGCAATGGGAGCAGTACTTC
TRBV9	TRBD1	once	TRBJ1-2	CASSAGQALNYGYTF	TGTGCCAGCAGCGCTGGACAGGCTCTTAACTATGGCTACACCTTC
TRBV29-1	.	.	TRBJ1-3	CSVEGGNGNTIYF	TGCAGCGTTGAAGGAGGGAACGGAAACACCATATATTTT
TRBV6-6	.	once	TRBJ1-5	CASSLSRGIQPQHF	TGTGCCAGCAGTTTGAGCAGGGGCATTCAGCCCCAGCATTTT
TRBV24-1	.	.	TRBJ2-7	CATSEGGNDRYEQYF	TGTGCCACCAGTGAGGGGGGTAATGACCGCTACGAGCAGTACTTC
TRBV5-1	.	few	TRBJ1-2	CASSLALLGGSNYGYTF	TGCGCCAGCAGCTTGGCCCTCCTTGGCGGCTCTAACTATGGCTACACCTTC
TRBV3-1/TRBV3-2	.	few	TRBJ2-1	CASSQVGGEQFF	TGTGCCAGCAGCCAGGTGGGGGGTGAGCAGTTCTTC
TRBV2	TRBD2	.	TRBJ2-3	CASSDRSGGMQYF	TGTGCCAGCAGTGACAGGTCCGGGGGGATGCAGTATTTT
TRBV30	TRBD2	.	TRBJ2-7	CAWSVIRTSGRHEQYF	TGTGCCTGGAGTGTAATCCGGACTAGCGGGCGCCACGAGCAGTACTTC
TRBV6-5	TRBD2	few	TRBJ2-2	CAISRAGDDLWELFF	TGTGCCATCTCCCGGGCGGGAGACGACCTCTGGGAGCTGTTTTTT
TRBV28	.	.	TRBJ2-7	CASRLGLQGFEQYF	TGTGCCAGCAGGCTGGGACTTCAGGGTTTCGAGCAGTACTTC
TRBV18	TRBD2	.	TRBJ2-5	CASSRLPGLANYQETQYF	TGTGCCAGCTCACGCCTTCCCGGACTAGCGAATTACCAAGAGACCCAGTACTTC
TRBV30	.	.	TRBJ2-1	CAWTRRGEGQFF	TGTGCCTGGACCCGGAGGGGTGAGGGGCAGTTCTTC
TRBV5-1	.	.	TRBJ1-1	CASSLLGALGTEAFF	TGCGCCAGCAGCTTGTTGGGGGCGTTGGGGACTGAAGCTTTCTTT
TRBV7-2	TRBD2	.	TRBJ2-7	CASSLAGPGLAGYEQYF	TGTGCCAGCAGCTTAGCTGGCCCGGGACTAGCGGGATACGAGCAGTACTTC
TRBV6-5	TRBD2	.	TRBJ2-3	CASRVAGYGTDTQYF	TGTGCCAGCAGAGTAGCGGGATACGGCACAGATACGCAGTATTTT
TRBV4-3	.	.	TRBJ2-1	CASSQDRVQFYNEQFF	TGCGCCAGCAGCCAAGATCGGGTCCAGTTCTACAATGAGCAGTTCTTC
TRBV4-2	TRBD2	.	TRBJ2-3	CASSQELAGNTDTQYF	TGTGCCAGCAGCCAAGAACTAGCGGGGAACACAGATACGCAGTATTTT
TRBV4-1	TRBD1	.	TRBJ1-1	CASSRRSALTGGTEAFF	TGCGCCAGCAGCCGCAGGTCAGCCCTTACAGGGGGCACTGAAGCTTTCTTT
TRBV30	.	.	TRBJ2-3	CAWRVLSSTDTQYF	TGTGCCTGGAGGGTTCTAAGTAGCACAGATACGCAGTATTTT
TRBV5-6	.	.	TRBJ1-2	CASSSAGGYTF	TGTGCCAGCAGCTCCGCGGGGGGCTACACCTTC